Shown below are 19 T cell receptor beta chains from a single sample sequenced in a study of metastatic and nonmetastatic thyroid tumors. MiXCR re-clonotyped the PCR reads for TCRdb. The table shows about 5,500 clones, with over 35% occurring only once. Thyroid surgery had not been preceded by any treatment in any patient. The sample taken for sequencing was tumor tissue. The receptors were gathered from a male donor with papillary thyroid cancer or a benign thyroid nodule (not recorded which). Some clones in this sample may be carry-over from other donors' samples.

This clone came up a few times. The chain combines TRBV29-1 with TRBJ2-1; D unresolved. This CDR3 comprises 16 residues. CDR1 is SQVTM and CDR2 is ANQGSEA in the germline V gene. Trimming cost V 2 bases and J 0 bases, with 14 bases left between them. The CDR3 DNA sequence: TGCAGCGTTGAACGCCCTCGGGCTTACTCCTACAATGAGCAGTTCTTC. As protein: CSVERPRAYSYNEQFF.

There are a few counts of this clone. J is TRBJ2-7 and V is TRBV7-2, with 8 bases matching TRBD1. Germline CDR1 reads SGHTA; CDR2 reads FQGNSA. J gave up 12 bases and V 5 bases, and 6 bases lay outside the gene matches. The CDR3 covers 11 residues. CDR3 nucleotides: TGTGCCAGCAGCCAGACAGGGGAGTGGTACTTC. It specifies CASSQTGEWYF.

The CDR3 here is CSARGGISNQPQHF. DNA for the CDR3: TGCAGTGCTAGAGGGGGCATAAGCAATCAGCCCCAGCATTTT. The gene calls are TRBV20-1 and TRBJ1-5; perhaps TRBD1 as D (5 bases). V shed 1 base and J shed 1 base, with 8 bases lying between them. The CDR3 length is 14 residues. Germline assignment: CDR1 DFQATT and CDR2 SNEGSKA (reference sequence).

The rearrangement uses TRBV9 and TRBJ1-2; the D gene is possibly TRBD1 (5 bases). The germline V gene encodes CDR1 SGDLS and CDR2 YYNGEE. Trimming took off 4 bases at V and 6 bases at J, with 19 bases between the two ends. The CDR3 has 15 amino acids. CDR3 in amino acids: CASSSIQGLGDGYTF. CDR3 bases: TGTGCCAGCAGCTCCATTCAGGGACTTGGTGATGGCTACACCTTC.

The chain is built from TRBV5-1 and TRBJ1-2; D gene ambiguous. CDR3 size: 12 residues. V was clipped by 4 bases and J by 8 bases, with 12 bases between them. Germline V lookup: CDR1 SGHRS, CDR2 YFSETQ. CDR3 sequence reads: CASSVGVEGYTF. DNA for the CDR3: TGCGCCAGCAGCGTTGGTGTTGAAGGCTACACCTTC.

The chain links TRBV28 to TRBJ2-1; D is undetermined. Trimming left V 4 bases short and J 4 bases short, with 11 bases between. In germline, CDR1 is MDHEN, CDR2 SYDVKM. The CDR3 is 14 amino acids. The CDR3, as DNA: TGTGCCAGCAGTTCGGGCAGACTTTACAATGAGCAGTTCTTC. Its protein is CASSSGRLYNEQFF.

The CDR3: CASISRSEAYEQYF. CDR3 nucleotide sequence: TGTGCCAGTATTTCCCGGTCCGAAGCCTACGAGCAGTACTTC. The V gene is TRBV19, the J gene TRBJ2-7; D is unclear. Trimming removed 7 bases from V and 2 bases from J, with 15 bases in between. This CDR3 region has 14 residues. Germline values: CDR1 LNHDA, CDR2 SQIVND (reference sequence).

This clone qualifies as medium-sized. This sequence joins TRBV12-3 or TRBV12-4 and TRBJ2-1, with TRBD2 as a possible D gene (6 bases). V lost 0 bases to trimming and J lost 5 bases, with 11 bases between them. This CDR3 has 15 residues. The CDR3 DNA is TGTGCCAGCAGTTTAGCGGGGGGACTTCACAATGAGCAGTTCTTC. This codes for CASSLAGGLHNEQFF.

This chain connects TRBV5-1 to TRBJ2-7; 9 bases line up with TRBD2. After removal of 4 bases from V and 4 bases from J, the junction contained 9 bases not matched to a gene. The CDR3 runs to 15 residues. The germline V gene encodes CDR1 SGHRS and CDR2 YFSETQ. CDR3 protein: CASSPRAGGIYEQYF. The DNA for the CDR3 is TGCGCCAGCAGCCCCCGAGCGGGGGGAATTTACGAGCAGTACTTC.

The chain links TRBV19 to TRBJ2-1; D uncertain. V was cut by 6 bases and J by 7 bases, with 10 bases left in between. The CDR3 contains 12 residues. Germline CDR1 is LNHDA and CDR2 is SQIVND (reference sequence). CDR3: CASSSSRNEQFF. CDR3 coding DNA: TGTGCCAGTAGCTCCTCTAGAAATGAGCAGTTCTTC.

In its sample, this clone was seen a few times. The V gene is TRBV28, the J gene TRBJ2-7, with 9 bases matching TRBD1. Trimming at V came to 2 bases and at J to 3 bases, leaving 14 bases not matched to a gene. Germline V gene lookup returns CDR1 MDHEN and CDR2 SYDVKM. The CDR3 extends over 18 amino acids. The chain's CDR3 is CASSLPGTGSGGFYEQYF. The CDR3 nucleotides are TGTGCCAGCAGTTTACCCGGGACAGGGAGTGGGGGCTTCTACGAGCAGTACTTC.

This clone was detected many times. The V and J genes are TRBV3-1 and TRBJ2-2; no clear D gene. CDR1 and CDR2 (germline): LGHDT, YNNKEL (reference sequence). The CDR3 is 14 residues long. Deletions cut 0 bases from V and 6 bases from J, with 8 bases between. In nucleotides, the CDR3 is TGTGCCAGCAGCCAAGAGCTCTTTGCCGGGGAGCTGTTTTTT. Encoded protein: CASSQELFAGELFF.

In DNA, the CDR3 is TGTGCCAGCAGCTTAGTGGTGGGAACTGGGGCCAACGTCCTGACTTTC. Residues: CASSLVVGTGANVLTF. The chain couples TRBV11-2 to TRBJ2-6; no reliable D call. This CDR3 has 16 amino acids. Deletions cut 1 base from V and 2 bases from J, with 9 bases between. Germline V gives CDR1 SGHAT, CDR2 FQNNGV.

The chain joins TRBV4-1 to TRBJ1-1; D gene unclear. The CDR3 is 14 amino acids. CDR1 MGHRA and CDR2 YSYEKL come from the germline V gene. V was clipped by 3 bases and J by 1 base, with 9 bases between them. The CDR3 region has the DNA TGCGCCAGCAGCCACCGGACGGAGAACACTGAAGCTTTCTTT. Protein: CASSHRTENTEAFF.

The V call is TRBV11-3, the J call TRBJ2-2; D remains unclear. Looked up from germline, CDR1 is SGHNT and CDR2 is YENEEA. The V gene lost 4 bases and the J gene lost 2 bases, with 5 bases spanning the gap. The CDR3 extends over 13 amino acids. CDR3 sequence (DNA): TGTGCCAGCAGCTCCGGAAACACCGGGGAGCTGTTTTTT. Encoded protein: CASSSGNTGELFF.

A few counts support this clone. V and J are TRBV12-3 or TRBV12-4 and TRBJ2-1; D may be TRBD1 (6 bases). The CDR3 spans 14 residues. V lost 5 bases and J lost 5, with 13 bases in between. The CDR3 coding sequence is TGTGCCAGCAGTGTGGACAGAGCTAACAATGAGCAGTTCTTC. It is translated as CASSVDRANNEQFF.

This clone counts as medium-sized. The genes are TRBV19 and TRBJ1-4; 8 bases are a match to TRBD1. The J segment lost 2 bases and the V segment lost 5 bases, leaving 4 bases of the junction unmatched. The germline V gene encodes CDR1 LNHDA and CDR2 SQIVND (reference sequence). The CDR3 length is 15 residues. For the CDR3, the DNA is TGTGCCAGTAGTTCAACAGGGGGGACTAATGAAAAACTGTTTTTT. It specifies CASSSTGGTNEKLFF.

The chain combines TRBV4-2 with TRBJ2-7; 8 bases fit TRBD2. The CDR3 has 15 amino acids. The V gene end was trimmed by 0 bases and the J gene end by 5 bases; junction bases not matched to a gene: 6. CDR1 is LGHNA, CDR2 YNFKEQ, per germline. The CDR3 sequence: CASSQDPGGPNEQYF. CDR3 in DNA: TGTGCCAGCAGCCAAGATCCGGGAGGGCCGAACGAGCAGTACTTC.

The chain combines TRBV18 with TRBJ1-1; a weak D match, TRBD1 (6 bases). CDR1 and CDR2 from the germline V gene are KGHSH and LQKENI. V lost 6 bases and J lost 8, with 10 bases in between. The CDR3 contains 11 residues. The CDR3 sequence: CASSDTGEAFF. CDR3 DNA sequence: TGTGCCAGCTCCGACACAGGGGAAGCTTTCTTT. The full variable domain, in which reference TRBV18 and TRBJ1-1 provide the parts outside the CDR3, is NAGVMQNPRHLVRRRGQEARLRCSPMKGHSHVYWYRQLPEEGLKFMVYLQKENIIDESGMPKERFSAEFPKEGPSILRIQQVVRGDSAAYFCASSDTGEAFFGQGTRLTVV.